The 20 T cell receptor beta chains in this list originate from one sample, sequenced in a study of control samples from healthy donors and cancer patients. Assay used: immunoSEQ multiplex PCR; TCRdb lists only in-frame clones, some missing. Here the sample spans over 120,000 clones, about 93% being singletons. What was sequenced was PBMCs. The receptors derive from a man in his 60s with colorectal cancer.

The chain links TRBV18 to TRBJ1-1; TRBD1 matches at 7 bases. With V trimmed by 3 bases and J by 4 bases, 17 bases remained unmatched. From germline, CDR1 is KGHSH and CDR2 LQKENI. This CDR3 spans 18 amino acids. The DNA of the CDR3 is TGTGCCAGCTCACCGATGCCGTCCGCGAGGGGGCGGGGCACTGAAGCTTTCTTT. Translated, it gives CASSPMPSARGRGTEAFF.

The chain links TRBV7-9 to TRBJ1-2, with D unclear. There are 15 residues in the CDR3. Per the germline V gene, CDR1 is SEHNR and CDR2 is FQNEAQ (reference sequence). Trimming pared 1 base from V and 4 bases from J, leaving 13 bases between. Written as DNA, the CDR3 is TGTGCCAGCAGCTTAGTAGGCCAGCCCTCCTATGGCTACACCTTC. This codes for CASSLVGQPSYGYTF.

This CDR3 is CSYSDSFEQYF. DNA for the CDR3: TGCAGCTACAGCGACAGTTTCGAGCAGTACTTC. The chain has TRBV29-1 and TRBJ2-7, with D possibly TRBD1 on 5 matching bases. CDR3 length equals 11 residues. Germline loops: CDR1 SQVTM, CDR2 ANQGSEA. Trimming took off 8 bases at V and 6 bases at J, with 14 bases between the two ends.

A word on this clone: A junction boundary mismatches the germline segment, possibly from a read error. This chain joins TRBV6-5 and TRBJ1-2; D call uncertain. Germline CDR1 reads MNHEY; CDR2 reads SVGAGI. CDR3 length: 12 residues. CDR3 nucleotide sequence: TGTGCCAGCAGTTACACAAACTCTGGCTACACCTTC. Translation gives CASSYTNSGYTF.

This chain connects TRBV7-9 to TRBJ1-6, with no clear D. The germline V gene has CDR1 SEHNR and CDR2 FQNEAQ (reference sequence). The CDR3 is made up of 14 amino acids. Trimming removed 4 bases at V and 3 bases at J, with 7 bases between. As DNA, the CDR3 is TGTGCCAGCAGCTCCGGGGTCTATAATTCACCCCTCCACTTT. Its protein product is CASSSGVYNSPLHF.

In regard to this clone: The junction does not match germline at one end; this may be a read error. The chain couples TRBV6-6 to TRBJ1-2, with TRBD1 as a possible D gene (5 bases). Germline CDR1 is MNHNY and CDR2 is SVGAGI (reference sequence). The CDR3 extends over 12 amino acids. CDR3 protein: CASSYSSEGIAF. Here the CDR3 DNA reads TGTGCCAGCAGTTACTCATCAGAGGGGATCGCCTTC.

V is TRBV29-1 and J is TRBJ2-7; D may be TRBD2 (6 bases). The CDR3 spans 17 residues. Germline assignment: CDR1 SQVTM and CDR2 ANQGSEA. Trimming removed 0 bases from V and 1 base from J, with 19 bases in between. CDR3 DNA: TGCAGCGTTGAAGAGCGGGACGCAGCAGGAGTTTCCTACGAGCAGTACTTC. Amino acid sequence: CSVEERDAAGVSYEQYF.

This chain connects TRBV30 to TRBJ2-7; 7 bases line up with TRBD1. The CDR3 is 11 residues long. Germline loops: CDR1 GTSNPN, CDR2 SVGIG (reference sequence). With V trimmed by 7 bases and J by 2 bases, 2 bases remained unmatched. CDR3 region: CASQGAYEQYF. Written as DNA, the CDR3 is TGTGCCTCCCAGGGGGCCTACGAGCAGTACTTC.

The J gene is TRBJ1-1, the V gene TRBV7-8; no clear D. This CDR3 is 14 amino acids long. V was trimmed by 1 base and J by 7 bases, leaving 13 bases between them. Germline V lookup: CDR1 SGHVS, CDR2 FQNEAQ. The CDR3 DNA reads as TGTGCCAGCAGCTTAGAGACCGGAAAGGGTGAAGCTTTCTTT. This gives the protein CASSLETGKGEAFF.

V usage is TRBV7-2 and J usage is TRBJ1-2, with TRBD1 as a possible D gene (6 bases). In germline, CDR1 is SGHTA, CDR2 FQGNSA. CDR3 length: 17 amino acids. The V end was cut by 1 base, the J end by 1 base, with 16 bases between. This chain's CDR3 is CASSLEILGASNYGYTF. The DNA of the CDR3 is TGTGCCAGCAGCTTAGAGATCCTGGGGGCAAGTAACTATGGCTACACCTTC.

This rearrangement joins TRBV19 to TRBJ2-7, with a weak D call TRBD1 (5 bases). Trimming removed 3 bases at V and 4 bases at J, with 13 bases between. The germline CDR1 and CDR2 sequences are LNHDA and SQIVND (reference sequence). The CDR3 runs to 14 residues. DNA of the CDR3: TGTGCCAGTAGTATCGGGCAGGGTACTTACGAGCAGTACTTC. Protein: CASSIGQGTYEQYF.

This clone was counted once. The genes are TRBV5-1 and TRBJ2-3; a weak D match, TRBD2 (6 bases). CDR1 is SGHRS and CDR2 is YFSETQ in the germline V gene. The CDR3 runs 16 residues. With 2 bases removed from V and 2 bases from J, the gap between germline ends came to 15 bases. The CDR3: CASSFRRLALTDTQYF. DNA for the CDR3: TGCGCCAGCAGCTTCAGGAGGCTAGCGCTCACAGATACGCAGTATTTT. Drawing the rest from reference TRBV5-1 and TRBJ2-3, the complete variable domain is KAGVTQTPRYLIKTRGQQVTLSCSPISGHRSVSWYQQTPGQGLQFLFEYFSETQRNKGNFPGRFSGRQFSNSRSEMNVSTLELGDSALYLCASSFRRLALTDTQYFGPGTRLTVL.

The chain combines TRBV7-9 with TRBJ1-5, with 7 bases matching TRBD1. The CDR3 consists of 16 residues. Unmatched junction bases numbered 6, after V lost 4 bases and J lost 0 bases. Germline CDR1 and CDR2: SEHNR and FQNEAQ (reference sequence). CDR3 bases: TGTGCCAGCAGCTCCCTGACAGGGTCTAGCAATCAGCCCCAGCATTTT. It specifies CASSSLTGSSNQPQHF.

The chain links TRBV7-9 to TRBJ2-3, with 7 bases identical to TRBD1. The length of the CDR3 is 17 residues. CDR1 is SEHNR and CDR2 is FQNEAQ in the germline V gene (reference sequence). Trimming cost V 2 bases and J 4 bases; bases outside gene matches: 12. The CDR3 DNA reads as TGTGCCAGCAGCTTATCCCCGACAGGGATAAGGGCAGATACGCAGTATTTT. This codes for CASSLSPTGIRADTQYF.

On this clone: An end of the junction does not agree with germline; a read error may underlie this. V gene TRBV6-1 combines with J gene TRBJ1-1; 7 nucleotides line up with TRBD1. Germline V CDR1 and CDR2: MNHNS, SASEGT. This CDR3 is built from 14 residues. CDR3 sequence: CASSEASMGTAQTF. The DNA for the CDR3 is TGTGCCAGCAGTGAAGCCTCCATGGGGACAGCGCAAACATTT.

V usage is TRBV24-1 and J usage is TRBJ1-4, with TRBD1 as a possible D gene (6 bases). Trimming removed 11 bases at V and 10 bases at J, with 16 bases between. CDR3 size: 12 residues. The germline V gene has CDR1 KGHDR and CDR2 SFDVKD. The CDR3 spells CASGGQSGKLFF. The CDR3 DNA follows: TGTGCCAGCGGGGGGCAGTCGGGAAAACTGTTTTTT.

This chain links TRBV5-6 with TRBJ2-3; 7 nucleotides agree with TRBD2. This CDR3 region has 15 residues. J was trimmed by 0 bases and V by 1 base; bases with no gene match: 2. Germline V gene data show CDR1 as SGHDT and CDR2 as YYEEEE. CDR3 sequence: CASSLPGGSTDTQYF. The CDR3 DNA reads TGTGCCAGCAGCTTGCCGGGGGGAAGCACAGATACGCAGTATTTT.

DNA of the CDR3: TGTGCCAGCAGTGACAGGGTTTCTGCTGAAGCTTTCTTT. Translating it yields CASSDRVSAEAFF. The rearrangement uses TRBV7-9 and TRBJ1-1; 7 bases are a match to TRBD1. The ends lost 6 bases at V and 6 bases at J; junction bases unmatched: 7. The CDR3 consists of 13 residues. The germline V gene has CDR1 SEHNR and CDR2 FQNEAQ (reference sequence). Based on the CDR3 plus reference TRBV7-9 and TRBJ1-1, the full variable domain is DTGVSQNPRHKITKRGQNVTFRCDPISEHNRLYWYRQTLGQGPEFLTYFQNEAQLEKSRLLSDRFSAERPKGSFSTLEIQRTEQGDSAMYLCASSDRVSAEAFFGQGTRLTVV.

The chain links TRBV19 to TRBJ2-2; the D gene is possibly TRBD2 (5 bases). V was cut by 0 bases and J by 5 bases, with 16 bases left in between. This CDR3 is built from 17 residues. Per the germline V gene, CDR1 is LNHDA and CDR2 is SQIVND (reference sequence). CDR3 protein: CASSIEVGRWETGELFF. The CDR3 nucleotides are TGTGCCAGTAGTATAGAAGTGGGGAGATGGGAAACCGGGGAGCTGTTTTTT.

The V call is TRBV7-9, the J call TRBJ1-5; a possible D gene is TRBD1 (5 bases). CDR3 length equals 16 residues. V lost 3 bases to trimming and J lost 0 bases, with 12 bases between them. The germline gives CDR1 SEHNR, CDR2 FQNEAQ (reference sequence). CDR3 residues: CASSLDGADSNQPQHF. CDR3 nucleotides: TGTGCCAGCAGCTTGGACGGGGCCGATAGCAATCAGCCCCAGCATTTT.